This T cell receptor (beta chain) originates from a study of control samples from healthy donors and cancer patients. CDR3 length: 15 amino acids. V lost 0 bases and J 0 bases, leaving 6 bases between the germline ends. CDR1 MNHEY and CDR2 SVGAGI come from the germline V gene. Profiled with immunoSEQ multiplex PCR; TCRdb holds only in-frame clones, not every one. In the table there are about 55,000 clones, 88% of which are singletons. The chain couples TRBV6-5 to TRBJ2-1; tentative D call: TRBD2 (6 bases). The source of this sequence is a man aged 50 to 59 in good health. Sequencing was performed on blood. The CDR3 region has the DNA TGTGCCAGCAGTTACTCGACTAGCTCCTACAATGAGCAGTTCTTC. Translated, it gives CASSYSTSSYNEQFF.